The rows below give T cell receptor beta chains drawn from one sample of a study of cytomegalovirus exposure and HLA in healthy donors. Only in-frame clones appear in the TCRdb table, and some are missing; sequencing was by immunoSEQ multiplex PCR. Of roughly 140,000 clones listed, around 80% are singletons. Sequences were obtained from PBMCs. The origin of the receptors is a man younger than 30 in good health and CMV-seronegative. Each CDR3 is given with its conserved first and last residue. D genes are given only for firm matches. Not all rows give a size; the values are once, few, many and, for expanded clones, a class.

d_call | j_call | clone_size | v_call | cdr3_nt | cdr3_aa
NA | TRBJ1-4 | once | TRBV5-5 | TGTGCCAGCAGCCCGCCCTTTTCGGGGGGAGAAAAACTGTTTTTT | CASSPPFSGGEKLFF
NA | TRBJ1-1 | NA | TRBV2 | TGTGCCAGCTGGGCCGGACAGCCGAACACTGAAGCTTTCTTT | CASWAGQPNTEAFF
TRBD1 | TRBJ1-4 | NA | TRBV4-3 | TGCGCCAGCAGCCAAGATCGGGGGACAGGGAATGAAAAACTGTTTTTT | CASSQDRGTGNEKLFF
TRBD1 | TRBJ2-6 | NA | TRBV18 | TGTGCCAGCTCACCGACCGCGCCGGGACAGGGGGCATCAGGGGCCAACGTCCTGACTTTC | CASSPTAPGQGASGANVLTF
NA | TRBJ2-1 | few | TRBV30 | TGTGCCTGGAGGCTCCCTCGAGGTGAGCAGTTCTTC | CAWRLPRGEQFF
TRBD1 | TRBJ2-1 | few | TRBV7-9 | TGTGCCAGCAGGCCGACAGGGCGTGAGCAGTTCTTC | CASRPTGREQFF
TRBD2 | TRBJ2-3 | few | TRBV6-4 | TGTGCCAGCAGTGAAGGTAGCGGGGCCACAGATACGCAGTATTTT | CASSEGSGATDTQYF
TRBD2 | TRBJ2-7 | once | TRBV18 | TGTGCCAGCTCACCACAAGGACTAGCGGGAAGGGAGCAGTACTTC | CASSPQGLAGREQYF
NA | TRBJ2-1 | NA | TRBV10-1 | TGCGCCAGCAGTAGCGAGTACGGGCAGTTCTTC | CASSSEYGQFF
NA | TRBJ1-1 | few | TRBV6-6 | TGTGCCAGCAGTTTCCGGGACACCAAGAACACTGAAGCTTTCTTT | CASSFRDTKNTEAFF
TRBD2 | TRBJ2-3 | NA | TRBV7-9 | TGTGCCAGCAGCCCCAGGCTAGCGGACACAGATACGCAGTATTTT | CASSPRLADTDTQYF
NA | TRBJ1-1 | NA | TRBV27 | TGTGCCAGCACCCCCAGCGTGCGGTCTCGTGAAGCTTTCTTT | CASTPSVRSREAFF
NA | TRBJ1-2 | NA | TRBV21-1 | TGTGCCAGCAGCAAAGGCGGGGGCGAGAACTATGGCTACACCTTC | CASSKGGGENYGYTF
NA | TRBJ2-4 | NA | TRBV5-3 | TGTGCCAGAAGCTTGTCCCGGGCCAAAAACATTCAGTACTTC | CARSLSRAKNIQYF
NA | TRBJ2-7 | NA | TRBV27 | TGTGCCAGCAGTATATTCCCCCAGGGGGTAGGGGGGCACGAGCAGTACTTC | CASSIFPQGVGGHEQYF
NA | TRBJ1-2 | NA | TRBV30 | TGTGCCTGGAGTAACAGGCTTTTGGGCTACACCTTC | CAWSNRLLGYTF
NA | TRBJ1-1 | NA | TRBV10-2 | TGCGCCAGCAGTGAGAGCTCCTCGGCGGACACTGAAGCTTTCTTT | CASSESSSADTEAFF
NA | TRBJ1-1 | NA | TRBV7-2 | TGTGCCAGCACCCGAAGGAGCGAGAACACTGAAGCTTTCTTT | CASTRRSENTEAFF
NA | TRBJ1-1 | NA | TRBV19 | TGTGCCGCAGGCCGGGGGGGGCGGACATCAGCTTTCTTT | CAAGRGGRTSAFF
NA | TRBJ2-3 | NA | TRBV19 | TGTGCCAGTAGTACGGGGGACTTCCACACAGATACGCAGTATTTT | CASSTGDFHTDTQYF
NA | TRBJ2-7 | NA | TRBV19 | TGTGCCAGTAGTATAGGCGGCAGGGGTTTCGACGAGCAGTACTTC | CASSIGGRGFDEQYF
NA | TRBJ1-5 | once | TRBV4-1 | TGCGCCAGCAGTCCTCAGGGTTTTGTTAGTAATCAGCCCCAGCATTTT | CASSPQGFVSNQPQHF
NA | TRBJ2-4 | NA | TRBV18 | TGTGCCAGCTCACCACCGTCCCAAGCCAAAAACATTCAGTACTTC | CASSPPSQAKNIQYF
NA | TRBJ1-4 | few | TRBV19 | TGTGCCAGTAGTATTGGACAAAGTATTGAAAAACTGTTTTTT | CASSIGQSIEKLFF
NA | TRBJ2-7 | NA | TRBV19 | TGTGCCAGTAGCGGGAGTTTTTTGGATGAGCAGTACTTC | CASSGSFLDEQYF
NA | TRBJ1-4 | NA | TRBV18 | TGTGCCAGCTCACCAAGGGGTGACCCTTCGCCTGAAAAACTGTTTTTT | CASSPRGDPSPEKLFF
NA | TRBJ2-7 | NA | TRBV7-9 | TGTGCCAGCAGCTTCTTGGACAGCGCTTCTAACTACGAGCAGTACTTC | CASSFLDSASNYEQYF
NA | TRBJ2-3 | NA | TRBV19 | TGTGCCAGTGAATCAGGGCAACTCACAGATACGCAGTATTTT | CASESGQLTDTQYF
NA | TRBJ2-1 | NA | TRBV4-3 | TGCGCCAGCAGCCTAGGGGCGATCGGCGACAATGAGCAGTTCTTC | CASSLGAIGDNEQFF
NA | TRBJ1-5 | NA | TRBV9 | TGTGCCAGCAGCCTCCGGGGGACGGGGCCCCAGCATTTT | CASSLRGTGPQHF
NA | TRBJ1-5 | NA | TRBV6-5 | TGTGCCAGCGGGTTAGGGGCAAATCAGCCCCAGCATTTT | CASGLGANQPQHF
TRBD2 | TRBJ2-1 | few | TRBV6-5 | TGTGCCAGCACCGGGACTAGCGGGAGAGGTGGTGAGCAGTTCTTC | CASTGTSGRGGEQFF
TRBD1 | TRBJ2-1 | few | TRBV27 | TGTGCCAGCAGTCCCGGGACAGCGATTAATGAGCAGTTCTTC | CASSPGTAINEQFF
NA | TRBJ1-3 | NA | TRBV4-1 | TGCGCCAGCGGACCCGTGTTAAGGGTTGGACATGGAAACACCATATATTTT | CASGPVLRVGHGNTIYF
NA | TRBJ1-5 | NA | TRBV7-2 | TGTGCCAGCAGCTTAGCAGGGGCCGGCAATCAGCCCCAGCATTTT | CASSLAGAGNQPQHF
NA | TRBJ1-1 | NA | TRBV9 | TGTGCCAGCAGCGTAGGGGGGGACCACCAGTGGGCTTTCTTT | CASSVGGDHQWAFF
TRBD1 | TRBJ1-5 | NA | TRBV7-8 | TGTGCCAGCAGCTCCCGGACAGGCCTCAATCAGCCCCAGCATTTT | CASSSRTGLNQPQHF
NA | TRBJ1-1 | few | TRBV4-3 | TGCGCCAGCAGCCAAGCCCCCCAGGGTAACACTGAAGCTTTCTTT | CASSQAPQGNTEAFF
NA | TRBJ1-4 | NA | TRBV30 | TGTGCCTGGAGTGTACTTGAGAATGAAAAACTGTTTTTT | CAWSVLENEKLFF
NA | TRBJ2-3 | NA | TRBV27 | TGTGCCAGCAGTTTAGGCTCGGGGGATACGCAGTATTTT | CASSLGSGDTQYF
NA | TRBJ1-2 | NA | TRBV5-1 | TGCGCCAGCAGCCCGGTCAGGGGCGACTATGGCTACACCTTC | CASSPVRGDYGYTF
TRBD1 | TRBJ2-7 | NA | TRBV15 | TGTGCCACCAGCAGAGATGGACAGGGGGCCTACGAGCAGTACTTC | CATSRDGQGAYEQYF
NA | TRBJ1-5 | NA | TRBV4-1 | TGCGCCAGCAGCCTAACAGGTGGGGAGCCCCAGCATTTT | CASSLTGGEPQHF
TRBD2 | TRBJ2-1 | NA | TRBV19 | TGTGCCAGTAGTATTGCGGGACTAGCGGGAGATAGGAATGAGCAGTTCTTC | CASSIAGLAGDRNEQFF
NA | TRBJ2-3 | NA | TRBV2 | TGTGCCAGCAGTGATGTCAGGAGCCCCGGGAATACGCAGTATTTT | CASSDVRSPGNTQYF
TRBD1 | TRBJ1-2 | NA | TRBV19 | TGTGCCAGTAGTATAACAGGGGCAGGCTATGGCTACACCTTC | CASSITGAGYGYTF
NA | TRBJ2-5 | once | TRBV5-6 | TGTGCCAGCAGCCCGGTGGGGCTCCAAGAGACCCAGTACTTC | CASSPVGLQETQYF
TRBD1 | TRBJ1-6 | NA | TRBV7-9 | TGTGCCAGCAGCCCTGGACAGGGTGGGTCACCCCTCCACTTT | CASSPGQGGSPLHF
NA | TRBJ2-1 | NA | TRBV21-1 | TGTGCCAGCAGCGCCACTAGCGGGGTCTATAATGAGCAGTTCTTC | CASSATSGVYNEQFF